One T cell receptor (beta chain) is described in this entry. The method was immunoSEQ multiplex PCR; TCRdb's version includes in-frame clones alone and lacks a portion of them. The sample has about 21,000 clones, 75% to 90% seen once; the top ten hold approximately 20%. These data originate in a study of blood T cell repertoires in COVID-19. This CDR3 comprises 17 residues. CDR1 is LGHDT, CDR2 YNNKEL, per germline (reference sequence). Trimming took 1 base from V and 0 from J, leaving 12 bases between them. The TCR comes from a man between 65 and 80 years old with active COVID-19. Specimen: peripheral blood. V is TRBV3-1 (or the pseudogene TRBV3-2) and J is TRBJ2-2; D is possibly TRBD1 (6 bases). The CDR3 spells CASSQVVQGPNTGELFF. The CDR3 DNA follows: TGTGCCAGCAGCCAAGTGGTACAGGGACCGAACACCGGGGAGCTGTTTTTT.